The present entry profiles one T cell receptor beta chain with its context. The data are from a study of blood T cell repertoires in COVID-19. Original handling: Amplification of reference gene primers provided the estimated nucleated cell counts. TCRdb's copy holds only in-frame clones and misses some; the assay was immunoSEQ multiplex PCR. V and J calls and clone size are given by that table; D and trimming were obtained from the DNA. This repertoire shows about 310,000 clones, roughly 86% found once; its top ten account for over 8.5%. Sequencing was done on a sample of PBMCs or T cells enriched from blood (not recorded which). The clonotype originates from a woman aged 25 to 39 who had recovered from COVID-19.

The CDR3 loop reads CASSLPPGSTNEKLFF. The CDR3 DNA reads as TGTGCCAGCAGCTTACCGCCGGGGAGCACTAATGAAAAACTGTTTTTT. This sequence joins TRBV7-9 and TRBJ1-4, with D unresolved. The CDR3 runs 16 residues. Trimming stripped 2 bases from V and 2 bases from J, with 12 bases between. Looked up from germline, CDR1 is SEHNR and CDR2 is FQNEAQ (reference sequence).